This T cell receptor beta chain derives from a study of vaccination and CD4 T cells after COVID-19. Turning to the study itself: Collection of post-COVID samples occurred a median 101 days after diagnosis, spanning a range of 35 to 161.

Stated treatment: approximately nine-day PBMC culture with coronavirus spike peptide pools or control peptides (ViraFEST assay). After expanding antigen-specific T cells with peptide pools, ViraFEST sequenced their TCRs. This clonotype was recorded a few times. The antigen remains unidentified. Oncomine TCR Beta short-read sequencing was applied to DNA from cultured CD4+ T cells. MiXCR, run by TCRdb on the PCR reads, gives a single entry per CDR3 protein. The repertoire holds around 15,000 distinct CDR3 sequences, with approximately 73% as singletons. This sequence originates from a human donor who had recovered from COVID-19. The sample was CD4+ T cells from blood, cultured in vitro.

CDR3 protein: CSASWGGNQPQHF. CDR3 in DNA: TGCAGTGCTAGTTGGGGGGGCAATCAGCCCCAGCATTTT. V usage is TRBV20-1 and J usage is TRBJ1-5; D might be TRBD1 (5 bases). In germline, CDR1 is DFQATT, CDR2 SNEGSKA (reference sequence). The CDR3 contains 13 residues. V was pared by 3 bases and J by 2 bases, with 8 bases between.